This T cell receptor beta chain is drawn from a study of blood T cell repertoires in COVID-19. Study context: Sources were T cells, B-cell-depleted T cells, or PBMCs; the material itself was cDNA or gDNA.

Patients in Seattle were enrolled during active infection, then followed longitudinally. J was trimmed by 0 bases and V by 1 base; bases with no gene match: 2. Germline values: CDR1 MGHRA, CDR2 YSYEKL. The CDR3 runs to 15 residues. Methods used by the authors: Quantification of nucleated cells was approximated via reference gene primer amplification. Only in-frame clones appear in the TCRdb table, and some are missing; sequencing was by immunoSEQ multiplex PCR. V and J calls plus clone size are reproduced from that table; the DNA served to infer D and trimming. The sample lists around 340,000 clones; approximately 86% were seen once.

V gene TRBV4-1 combines with J gene TRBJ2-5, with 7 bases that match TRBD1. The receptor was isolated from a woman aged 55-69 years with COVID-19, enrolled during active disease. Sequences were obtained from peripheral blood. The CDR3 DNA reads TGCGCCAGCAGCCAAGGGGACAGCTACCAAGAGACCCAGTACTTC. Its translation is CASSQGDSYQETQYF.